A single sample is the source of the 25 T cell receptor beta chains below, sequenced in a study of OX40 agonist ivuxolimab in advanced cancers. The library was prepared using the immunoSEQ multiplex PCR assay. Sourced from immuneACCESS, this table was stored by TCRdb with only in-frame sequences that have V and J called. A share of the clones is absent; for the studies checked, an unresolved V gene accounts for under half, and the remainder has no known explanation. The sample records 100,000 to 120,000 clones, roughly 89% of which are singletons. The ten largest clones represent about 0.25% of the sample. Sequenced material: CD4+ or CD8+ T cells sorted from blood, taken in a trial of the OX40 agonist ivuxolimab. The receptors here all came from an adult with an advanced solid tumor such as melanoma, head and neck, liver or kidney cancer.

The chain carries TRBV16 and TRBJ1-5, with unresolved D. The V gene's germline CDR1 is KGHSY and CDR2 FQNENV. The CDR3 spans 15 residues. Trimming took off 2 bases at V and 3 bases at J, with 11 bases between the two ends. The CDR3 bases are TGTGCCAGCAGCCAAGGCCGTGCATTCAATCAGCCCCAGCATTTT. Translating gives CASSQGRAFNQPQHF.

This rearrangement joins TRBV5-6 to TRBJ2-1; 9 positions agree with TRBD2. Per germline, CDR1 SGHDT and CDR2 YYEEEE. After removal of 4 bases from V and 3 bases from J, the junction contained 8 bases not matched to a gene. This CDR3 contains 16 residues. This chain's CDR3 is CASSLTGTSSYNEQFF. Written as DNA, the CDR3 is TGTGCCAGCAGCCTGACCGGGACTAGCAGCTACAATGAGCAGTTCTTC.

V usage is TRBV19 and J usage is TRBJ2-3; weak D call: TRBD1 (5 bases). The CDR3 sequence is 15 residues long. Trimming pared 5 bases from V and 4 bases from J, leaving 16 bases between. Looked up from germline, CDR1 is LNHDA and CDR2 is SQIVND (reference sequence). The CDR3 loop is CASSRLGETADTQYF. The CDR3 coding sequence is TGTGCCAGTAGTCGCTTAGGGGAAACGGCAGATACGCAGTATTTT.

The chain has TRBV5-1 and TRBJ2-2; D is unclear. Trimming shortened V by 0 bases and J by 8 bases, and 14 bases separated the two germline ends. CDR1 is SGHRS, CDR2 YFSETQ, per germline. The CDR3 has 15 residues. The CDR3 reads CASSLEGRSPGELFF. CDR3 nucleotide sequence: TGCGCCAGCAGCTTGGAGGGTAGGTCGCCGGGGGAGCTGTTTTTT.

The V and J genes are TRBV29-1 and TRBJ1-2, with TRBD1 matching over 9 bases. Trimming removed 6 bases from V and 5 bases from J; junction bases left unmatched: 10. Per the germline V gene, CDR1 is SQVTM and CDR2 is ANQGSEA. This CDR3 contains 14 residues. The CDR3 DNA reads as TGCAGCGTCCCAACAGGGGGCGCGGGGTATGGCTACACCTTC. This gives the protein CSVPTGGAGYGYTF. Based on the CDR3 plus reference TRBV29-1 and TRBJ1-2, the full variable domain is SAVISQKPSRDICQRGTSLTIQCQVDSQVTMMFWYRQQPGQSLTLIATANQGSEATYESGFVIDKFPISRPNLTFSTLTVSNMSPEDSSIYLCSVPTGGAGYGYTFGSGTRLTVV.

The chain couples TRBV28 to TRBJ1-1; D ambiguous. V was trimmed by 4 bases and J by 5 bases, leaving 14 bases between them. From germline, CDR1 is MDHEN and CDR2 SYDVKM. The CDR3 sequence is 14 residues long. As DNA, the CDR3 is TGTGCCAGCAGTTCCCTAGGTGGGAATACTGAAGCTTTCTTT. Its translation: CASSSLGGNTEAFF.

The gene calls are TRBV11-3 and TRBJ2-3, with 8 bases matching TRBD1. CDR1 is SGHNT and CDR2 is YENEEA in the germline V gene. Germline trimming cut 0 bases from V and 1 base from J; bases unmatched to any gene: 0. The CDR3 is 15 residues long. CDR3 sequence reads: CASSLEGQGTDTQYF. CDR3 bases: TGTGCCAGCAGCTTAGAGGGACAGGGCACAGATACGCAGTATTTT.

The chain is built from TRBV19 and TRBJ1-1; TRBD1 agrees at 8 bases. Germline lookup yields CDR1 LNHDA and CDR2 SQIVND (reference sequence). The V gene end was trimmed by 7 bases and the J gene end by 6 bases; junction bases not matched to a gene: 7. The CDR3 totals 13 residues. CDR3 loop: CASNKDRASEAFF. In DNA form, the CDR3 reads TGTGCCAGTAACAAGGACAGGGCTTCTGAAGCTTTCTTT.

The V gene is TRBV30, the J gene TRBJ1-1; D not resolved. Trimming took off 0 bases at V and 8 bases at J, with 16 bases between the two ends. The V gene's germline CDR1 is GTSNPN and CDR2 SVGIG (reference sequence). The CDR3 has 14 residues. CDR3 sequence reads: CAWSVRLGWTEAFF. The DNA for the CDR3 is TGTGCCTGGAGTGTTCGATTAGGTTGGACGGAAGCTTTCTTT. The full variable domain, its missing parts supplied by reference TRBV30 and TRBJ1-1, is SQTIHQWPATLVQPVGSPLSLECTVEGTSNPNLYWYRQAAGRGLQLLFYSVGIGQISSEVPQNLSASRPQDRQFILSSKKLLLSDSGFYLCAWSVRLGWTEAFFGQGTRLTVV.

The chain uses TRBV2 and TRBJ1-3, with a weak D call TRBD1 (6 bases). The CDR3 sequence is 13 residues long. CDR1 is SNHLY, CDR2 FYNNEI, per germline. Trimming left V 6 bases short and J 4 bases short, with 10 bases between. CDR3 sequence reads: CASSRDMGNTIYF. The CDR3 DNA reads TGTGCCAGCAGCCGGGACATGGGAAACACCATATATTTT.

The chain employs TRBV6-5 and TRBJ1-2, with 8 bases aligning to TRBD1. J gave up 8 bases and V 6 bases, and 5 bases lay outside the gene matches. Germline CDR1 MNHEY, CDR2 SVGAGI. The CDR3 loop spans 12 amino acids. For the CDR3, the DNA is TGTGCCAGCAGCGACAGGGGATGGGGCTACACCTTC. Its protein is CASSDRGWGYTF.

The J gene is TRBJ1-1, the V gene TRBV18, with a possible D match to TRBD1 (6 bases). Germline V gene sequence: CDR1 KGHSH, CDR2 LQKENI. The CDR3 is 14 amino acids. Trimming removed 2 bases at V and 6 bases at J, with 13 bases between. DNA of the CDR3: TGTGCCAGCTCACCAACAGGGTCGGAGGCTGAAGCTTTCTTT. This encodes CASSPTGSEAEAFF. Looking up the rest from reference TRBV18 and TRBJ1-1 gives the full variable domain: NAGVMQNPRHLVRRRGQEARLRCSPMKGHSHVYWYRQLPEEGLKFMVYLQKENIIDESGMPKERFSAEFPKEGPSILRIQQVVRGDSAAYFCASSPTGSEAEAFFGQGTRLTVV.

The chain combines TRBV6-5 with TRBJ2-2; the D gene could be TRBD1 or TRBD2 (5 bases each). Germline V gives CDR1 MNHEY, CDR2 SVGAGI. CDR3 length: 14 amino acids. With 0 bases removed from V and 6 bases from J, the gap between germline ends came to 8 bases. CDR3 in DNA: TGTGCCAGCAGTTACTCGGGGGATCCCGGGGAGCTGTTTTTT. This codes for CASSYSGDPGELFF.

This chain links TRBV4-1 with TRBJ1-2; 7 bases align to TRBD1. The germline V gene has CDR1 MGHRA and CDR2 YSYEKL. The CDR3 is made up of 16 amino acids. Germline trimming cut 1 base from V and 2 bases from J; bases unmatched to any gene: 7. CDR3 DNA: TGCGCCAGCAGCCAAGGAAAGGCCAGGGGGAACTATGGCTACACCTTC. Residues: CASSQGKARGNYGYTF.

The CDR3 DNA reads TGTTCTATCGGCAAGCGGGAGAGCACAGATACGCAGTATTTT. This gives the protein CSIGKRESTDTQYF. The chain is built from TRBV7-2 and TRBJ2-3; the match to TRBD2 covers 8 bases. This CDR3 has 14 amino acids. The germline V gene encodes CDR1 SGHTA and CDR2 FQGNSA.

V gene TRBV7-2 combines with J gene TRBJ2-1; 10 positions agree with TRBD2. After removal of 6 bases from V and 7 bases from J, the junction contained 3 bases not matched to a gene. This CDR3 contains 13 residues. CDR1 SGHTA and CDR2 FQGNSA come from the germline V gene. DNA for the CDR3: TGTGCCAGCAGTCTAGCGGGAGTTAATGAGCAGTTCTTC. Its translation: CASSLAGVNEQFF.

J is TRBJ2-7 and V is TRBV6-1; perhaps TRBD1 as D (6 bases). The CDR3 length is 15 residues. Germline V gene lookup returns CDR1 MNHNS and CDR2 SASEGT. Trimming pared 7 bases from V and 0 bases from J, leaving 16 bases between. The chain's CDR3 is CASNDWQGSSYEQYF. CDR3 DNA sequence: TGTGCCAGCAACGATTGGCAGGGGAGCTCCTACGAGCAGTACTTC.

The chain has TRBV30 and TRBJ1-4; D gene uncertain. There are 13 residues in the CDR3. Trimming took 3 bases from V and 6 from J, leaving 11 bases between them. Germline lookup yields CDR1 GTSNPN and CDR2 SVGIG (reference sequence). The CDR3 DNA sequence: TGTGCCTGGAGAGGTCCCTTTCATGAAAAACTGTTTTTT. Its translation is CAWRGPFHEKLFF. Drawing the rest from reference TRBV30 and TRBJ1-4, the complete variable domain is SQTIHQWPATLVQPVGSPLSLECTVEGTSNPNLYWYRQAAGRGLQLLFYSVGIGQISSEVPQNLSASRPQDRQFILSSKKLLLSDSGFYLCAWRGPFHEKLFFGSGTQLSVL.

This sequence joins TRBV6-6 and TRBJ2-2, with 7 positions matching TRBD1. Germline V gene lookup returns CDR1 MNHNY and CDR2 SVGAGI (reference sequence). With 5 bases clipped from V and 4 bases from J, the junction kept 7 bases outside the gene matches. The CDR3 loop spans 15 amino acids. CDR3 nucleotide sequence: TGTGCCAGCAGTCGACAGGGTACAGGCACCGGGGAGCTGTTTTTT. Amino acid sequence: CASSRQGTGTGELFF.

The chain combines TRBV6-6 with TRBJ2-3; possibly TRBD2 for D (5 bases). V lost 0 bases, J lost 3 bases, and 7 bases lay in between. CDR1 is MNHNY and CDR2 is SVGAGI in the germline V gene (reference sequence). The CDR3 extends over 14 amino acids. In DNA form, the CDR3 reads TGTGCCAGCAGTTACTCCAGGAGGACAGATACGCAGTATTTT. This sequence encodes CASSYSRRTDTQYF.

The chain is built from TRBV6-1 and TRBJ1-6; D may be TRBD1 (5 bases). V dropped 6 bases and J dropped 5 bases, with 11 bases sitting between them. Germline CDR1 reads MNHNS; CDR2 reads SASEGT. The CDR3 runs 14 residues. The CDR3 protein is CASSPGLNNSPLHF. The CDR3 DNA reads TGTGCCAGCAGCCCGGGACTCAATAATTCACCCCTCCACTTT.

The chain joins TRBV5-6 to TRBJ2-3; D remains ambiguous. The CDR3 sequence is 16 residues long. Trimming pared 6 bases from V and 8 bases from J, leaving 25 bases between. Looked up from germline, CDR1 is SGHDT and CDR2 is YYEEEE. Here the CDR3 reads CASTLRIGQFKGTQYF. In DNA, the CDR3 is TGTGCCAGCACCCTGAGGATAGGCCAATTTAAGGGTACGCAGTATTTT.

The CDR3 loop is CASSWKDTQYF. The CDR3 DNA is TGTGCCAGCAGTTGGAAAGATACGCAGTATTTT. The chain has TRBV6-6 and TRBJ2-3; D is ambiguous. Looked up from germline, CDR1 is MNHNY and CDR2 is SVGAGI (reference sequence). The CDR3 is 11 residues long. V shed 4 bases and J shed 5 bases, with 4 bases lying between them.

CDR3 residues: CASSLGPKVSYNEQFF. CDR3 DNA sequence: TGTGCCAGCAGCTTAGGCCCCAAAGTCTCCTACAATGAGCAGTTCTTC. The chain uses TRBV7-8 and TRBJ2-1; D gene ambiguous. The germline V and J ends were trimmed by 1 base and 0 bases, with 10 bases remaining between them. The CDR3 extends over 16 amino acids. The germline V gene encodes CDR1 SGHVS and CDR2 FQNEAQ. The full variable domain, in which reference TRBV7-8 and TRBJ2-1 provide the parts outside the CDR3, is GAGVSQSPRYKVAKRGQDVALRCDPISGHVSLFWYQQALGQGPEFLTYFQNEAQLDKSGLPSDRFFAERPEGSVSTLKIQRTQQEDSAVYLCASSLGPKVSYNEQFFGPGTRLTVL.

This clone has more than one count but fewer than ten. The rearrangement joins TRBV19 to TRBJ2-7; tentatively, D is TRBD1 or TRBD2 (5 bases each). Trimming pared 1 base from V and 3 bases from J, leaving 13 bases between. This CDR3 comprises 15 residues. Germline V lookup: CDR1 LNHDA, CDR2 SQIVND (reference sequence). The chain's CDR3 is CASSIAGTGLYEQYF. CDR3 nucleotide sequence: TGTGCCAGTAGTATAGCAGGGACGGGTCTCTACGAGCAGTACTTC.